This T cell receptor beta chain came from a study of blood T cell repertoires in COVID-19 (dated by TCRdb to 2019 to 2021). Study-wide context: Samples from collaborators originated in the United States, Italy and Spain and spanned both the acute and convalescent phases of COVID-19. Sample metadata almost always included a de-identified subject ID, COVID-19 status, age in years and sex. A freely available public database, intended as a resource for researchers studying the immune response to SARS-CoV-2, is where the repertoires were released. Deeply sampled blood TCRbeta repertoires from subjects exposed to, actively infected with, or recovered from COVID-19 were included in the dataset. The samples were drawn from two sources: the first 160 participants of the ongoing ImmuneRACE study, and over 950 subjects contributed by 6 global collaborators. Where available, HLA class I and class II types were obtained from metadata supplied by the sample provider rather than from assay-based typing. The material from the prospective study consisted of cDNA or gDNA derived from T cells, B-cell-depleted T cells, or PBMCs.

Notes on this clone: This clone's antigen is unknown. No clone much larger than this one lies a single base away; base qualities are absent.

Enrolling through a virtual design, the prospective study's participants ranged in age from about 18 to 89 years and lived across some 23 United States geographic areas. To assign participants to cohorts, the prospective study relied on clinical history that participants themselves reported in a screening survey and a study questionnaire. Recovered participants in ImmuneRACE Cohort 3 were defined by two consecutive negative NP/OP PCR tests, clearance by a healthcare professional, or resolution of symptoms. In the prospective study, whole blood, serum and a nasopharyngeal or oropharyngeal swab were collected from each participant by mobile phlebotomists. Additional blood draws and questionnaires over an approximately 2-month period could optionally be provided by prospective study participants. Before DNA extraction, blood samples from the prospective study were shipped at room temperature or frozen.

The research as a whole found: The amount of clinical and demographic metadata varied by source and participant and was provided uncurated.

TCRbeta CDR3 regions were amplified from genomic DNA by means of the immunoSEQ Assay, a bias-controlled multiplex PCR. Concerning the study's data processing: Nucleated cell counts per sample were estimated from amplification of reference gene primers within the assay. Sequence reads were collapsed and filtered to measure the absolute abundance of every unique TCRbeta CDR3 rearrangement. For each sample, productive Simpson clonality was calculated by taking the square root of Simpson's diversity index across productive rearrangements. TCRdb limited this immuneACCESS table to in-frame rearrangements with V and J called. A share of clones is missing; checked studies link under half to unresolved V genes, and the rest is unexplained. V, J and clone size are taken as reported in that table, and D and trimming were inferred from the DNA itself. For this sample there are about 400,000 clones; roughly 89% appear just once. The leading ten clones occupy about a tenth of the sample.

The germline V gene (reference sequence) supplies CDR1 LNHDA and CDR2 SQIVND. At the junction V is shortened by 6 bases and J by 4 bases, with 18 bases in between. The CDR3 runs 15 residues from the cysteine to the phenylalanine. The CDR3 DNA has 45 bases and is translated from base 1. The TCR was taken from a woman between 50 and 59 years old who had recovered from COVID-19. Sequencing input: PBMCs or T cells enriched from blood (not recorded which). Recombination joined TRBV19 with TRBJ1-1; the D gene is perhaps TRBD1, on 6 matching bases. The CDR3 amino acid sequence is: CASSPWAGGGTEAFF. At the DNA level, the sequence is TGTGCCAGTAGCCCCTGGGCGGGAGGGGGCACTGAAGCTTTCTTT.